The 27 T cell receptor beta chains below all came from one sample that was sequenced in a study of blood T cell repertoires in COVID-19. Only in-frame clones appear in the TCRdb table, and some are missing; sequencing was by immunoSEQ multiplex PCR. The sample consists of about 66,000 clones, 80% of them appearing once. The sequencing sample was made of peripheral blood. The receptors originated from a human donor in a cohort sampled during active COVID-19.

V usage is TRBV9 and J usage is TRBJ1-2, with D maybe TRBD1 (6 bases). Germline lookup yields CDR1 SGDLS and CDR2 YYNGEE. V lost 3 bases to trimming and J lost 4 bases, with 10 bases between them. The CDR3 is made up of 13 amino acids. Written as DNA, the CDR3 is TGTGCCAGCAGCGAAGGGGGAGCCTATGGCTACACCTTC. This gives the protein CASSEGGAYGYTF.

This clone was recorded only once. V usage is TRBV4-3 and J usage is TRBJ1-6; 9 bases agree with TRBD1. The CDR3 contains 15 residues. With V trimmed by 1 base and J by 10 bases, 5 bases remained unmatched. CDR1 is LGHNA and CDR2 is YSLEER in the germline V gene. CDR3 DNA: TGCGCCAGCAGCCAAGGAACAGGGGGCAACTCACCCCTCCACTTT. Its translation is CASSQGTGGNSPLHF.

The chain uses TRBV7-9 and TRBJ1-2; D is unclear. Germline CDR1 SEHNR, CDR2 FQNEAQ (reference sequence). Between the trimmed V and J ends, which lost 7 bases and 2 bases, there was a span of 14 bases. The length of the CDR3 is 14 residues. CDR3 bases: TGTGCCAGCACCCCTTTAGCGTCGAACTATGGCTACACCTTC. Its translation is CASTPLASNYGYTF. Based on the CDR3 plus reference TRBV7-9 and TRBJ1-2, the full variable domain is DTGVSQNPRHKITKRGQNVTFRCDPISEHNRLYWYRQTLGQGPEFLTYFQNEAQLEKSRLLSDRFSAERPKGSFSTLEIQRTEQGDSAMYLCASTPLASNYGYTFGSGTRLTVV.

J is TRBJ2-6 and V is TRBV27; 12 bases match TRBD1. J gave up 8 bases and V 4 bases, and 6 bases lay outside the gene matches. Per the germline V gene, CDR1 is MNHEY and CDR2 is SMNVEV (reference sequence). The CDR3 has 16 residues. In DNA, the CDR3 is TGTGCCAGCAGTTCTCCCGGGACAGGGGGCTCCAACGTCCTGACTTTC. This codes for CASSSPGTGGSNVLTF. Looking up the rest from reference TRBV27 and TRBJ2-6 gives the full variable domain: EAQVTQNPRYLITVTGKKLTVTCSQNMNHEYMSWYRQDPGLGLRQIYYSMNVEVTDKGDVPEGYKVSRKEKRNFPLILESPSPNQTSLYFCASSSPGTGGSNVLTFGAGSRLTVL.

The chain combines TRBV5-4 with TRBJ2-7, with 15 bases aligning to TRBD2. The V segment lost 4 bases and the J segment 6 bases; nucleotides outside the gene matches: 11. The CDR3 extends over 17 amino acids. Looked up from germline, CDR1 is SGHNT and CDR2 is YYREEE (reference sequence). The DNA for the CDR3 is TGTGCCAGCAGCAGGGGACTAGCGGGAGGTACCCCCGGCGAGCAGTACTTC. This sequence encodes CASSRGLAGGTPGEQYF.

V and J are TRBV28 and TRBJ2-7; D is unclear. The V gene's germline CDR1 is MDHEN and CDR2 SYDVKM. The V end was cut by 3 bases, the J end by 5 bases, with 8 bases between. CDR3 size: 12 residues. The CDR3 DNA is TGTGCCAGCAGTTTTTCGAGGAACGAGCAGTACTTC. It specifies CASSFSRNEQYF.

Many counts were recorded for this clone. The genes are TRBV9 and TRBJ2-7, with TRBD2 identical over 8 bases. The CDR3 is 15 amino acids. Germline V gene lookup returns CDR1 SGDLS and CDR2 YYNGEE. V lost 4 bases and J lost 3; bases outside the gene matches: 9. This CDR3 reads CASSPPRSGGYEQYF. The CDR3 DNA reads TGTGCCAGCAGCCCGCCCCGCAGCGGGGGCTACGAGCAGTACTTC. Using reference TRBV9 and TRBJ2-7 for the parts outside the CDR3, the full variable domain is DSGVTQTPKHLITATGQRVTLRCSPRSGDLSVYWYQQSLDQGLQFLIQYYNGEERAKGNILERFSAQQFPDLHSELNLSSLELGDSALYFCASSPPRSGGYEQYFGPGTRLTVT.

The V and J genes are TRBV3-1 (or the pseudogene TRBV3-2) and TRBJ2-7; possibly TRBD1 for D (5 bases). Trimming removed 4 bases from V and 2 bases from J, with 15 bases in between. This CDR3 comprises 15 residues. Germline CDR1 reads LGHDT; CDR2 reads YNNKEL (reference sequence). The CDR3 reads CASSPTVTNAYEQYF. The CDR3 DNA is TGTGCCAGCAGCCCGACAGTCACAAATGCCTACGAGCAGTACTTC.

This clone was counted once. V gene TRBV28 combines with J gene TRBJ2-6, with 7 bases aligning to TRBD1. The CDR3 is made up of 15 amino acids. Germline CDR1 reads MDHEN; CDR2 reads SYDVKM. The trim removed 6 bases at V and 4 bases at J, leaving 6 bases unmatched. The CDR3 DNA is TGTGCCAGCAGCTCCTCGGGACAGGGGGCCAACGTCCTGACTTTC. The encoded protein is CASSSSGQGANVLTF.

This rearrangement joins TRBV18 to TRBJ2-7; the match to TRBD2 covers 7 bases. V was pared by 3 bases and J by 1 base, with 9 bases of the junction left unmatched. Per germline, CDR1 KGHSH and CDR2 LQKENI. This CDR3 region has 16 residues. CDR3: CASSPLGRAGSYEQYF. The CDR3 bases are TGTGCCAGCTCACCTCTTGGGAGGGCTGGTTCCTACGAGCAGTACTTC.

This rearrangement joins TRBV4-3 to TRBJ2-2, with 8 bases aligning to TRBD2. V shed 3 bases and J 6 bases; nucleotides not matched to a gene: 18. The CDR3 contains 19 residues. Germline V gives CDR1 LGHNA, CDR2 YSLEER. The CDR3 coding sequence is TGCGCCAGCAGCCAGGGCCGGGGGACTAGAGGGACCAGGGCCGGGGAGCTGTTTTTT. Its protein is CASSQGRGTRGTRAGELFF.

V gene TRBV28 combines with J gene TRBJ2-7; 9 bases line up with TRBD1. Per germline, CDR1 MDHEN and CDR2 SYDVKM. V lost 7 bases, J lost 3 bases, and 10 bases stayed unmatched. The CDR3 has 15 residues. The CDR3 is CASTPSRGQGYEQYF. Here the CDR3 DNA reads TGTGCCAGCACTCCTAGTCGGGGACAGGGCTACGAGCAGTACTTC.

The chain combines TRBV6-5 with TRBJ1-1, with 7 bases identical to TRBD1. Germline CDR1 is MNHEY and CDR2 is SVGAGI. J lost 5 bases, V lost 6 bases, and 12 bases had no gene match. This CDR3 comprises 15 residues. CDR3 in amino acids: CASSPVQGRETEAFF. The CDR3 bases are TGTGCCAGCAGCCCCGTACAGGGGAGAGAGACTGAAGCTTTCTTT.

The chain carries TRBV9 and TRBJ1-1; TRBD1 agrees at 8 bases. The CDR3 sequence is 15 residues long. Germline CDR1 is SGDLS and CDR2 is YYNGEE. V dropped 4 bases and J dropped 2; count of bases not matched to a gene: 7. CDR3 sequence (DNA): TGTGCCAGCAGCCCAGGACAGGGTTTAAACACTGAAGCTTTCTTT. Its translation is CASSPGQGLNTEAFF.

V and J are TRBV18 and TRBJ1-2; a possible D gene is TRBD1 (5 bases). Germline V gives CDR1 KGHSH, CDR2 LQKENI. This CDR3 contains 14 residues. V lost 2 bases and J 4 bases, leaving 11 bases between the germline ends. CDR3 DNA: TGTGCCAGCTCACCAGGGGCCGAATTCTATGGCTACACCTTC. Translating gives CASSPGAEFYGYTF.

The V call is TRBV6-2 or TRBV6-3, the J call TRBJ1-2; D unresolved. This CDR3 has 14 residues. The germline V and J ends were trimmed by 2 bases and 0 bases, with 7 bases remaining between them. CDR1 MNHEY and CDR2 SVGEGT come from the germline V gene. The CDR3 DNA is TGTGCCAGCAGTTACGGCGGAGCTAACTATGGCTACACCTTC. This sequence encodes CASSYGGANYGYTF.

This clone was seen only a few times. This chain uses TRBV7-2 with TRBJ1-1; no firm D call. V was cut by 0 bases and J by 5 bases, with 13 bases left in between. Germline CDR1 reads SGHTA; CDR2 reads FQGNSA. The CDR3 covers 15 residues. In nucleotides, the CDR3 is TGTGCCAGCAGCTTAGCCCTAAACCCTCGGACTGAAGCTTTCTTT. This codes for CASSLALNPRTEAFF.

Of note for this clone: In the same sample, other DNA sequences code for this CDR3. The chain couples TRBV5-1 to TRBJ1-5, with D hard to call. The V and J ends lost 4 bases and 2 bases respectively, with 7 bases between them. The CDR3 loop spans 13 amino acids. Germline loops: CDR1 SGHRS, CDR2 YFSETQ. The CDR3 loop is CASSSGGNQPQHF. CDR3 sequence (DNA): TGCGCCAGCAGCAGCGGTGGCAATCAGCCCCAGCATTTT.

The sample holds a few counts of this clone. The chain employs TRBV18 and TRBJ1-2, with D unresolved. The CDR3 spans 15 residues. Germline V lookup: CDR1 KGHSH, CDR2 LQKENI. V dropped 2 bases and J dropped 3 bases, with 13 bases sitting between them. In DNA, the CDR3 is TGTGCCAGCTCACCAATGGAGAGCGGGGACTATGGCTACACCTTC. It encodes CASSPMESGDYGYTF.

The count of this clone is one. V is TRBV19 and J is TRBJ2-7; 9 nucleotides match TRBD1. V lost 5 bases to trimming and J lost 6 bases; unmatched junction nucleotides: 14. The CDR3 covers 16 residues. Germline lookup yields CDR1 LNHDA and CDR2 SQIVND (reference sequence). CDR3 protein: CASSSGPFATGGEQYF. Written as DNA, the CDR3 is TGTGCCAGTAGTTCCGGGCCCTTCGCGACAGGGGGCGAGCAGTACTTC.

The chain has TRBV9 and TRBJ1-1; D is possibly TRBD1 (5 bases). The V and J ends lost 6 bases and 0 bases respectively, with 12 bases between them. Germline CDR1 is SGDLS and CDR2 is YYNGEE. The CDR3 has 14 amino acids. The CDR3, as DNA: TGTGCCAGCAAGGAACCAGGGATGAACACTGAAGCTTTCTTT. It codes for CASKEPGMNTEAFF.

This chain connects TRBV30 to TRBJ1-1; TRBD1 agrees at 8 bases. The germline V gene encodes CDR1 GTSNPN and CDR2 SVGIG (reference sequence). This CDR3 spans 13 amino acids. Unmatched junction bases numbered 10, after V lost 4 bases and J lost 9 bases. The CDR3 nucleotides read TGTGCCTGGAACTCCGGACAGGGAGGTAAAGCTTTCTTT. It is translated as CAWNSGQGGKAFF.

The chain is built from TRBV9 and TRBJ2-5; 9 bases are a match to TRBD1. The V segment lost 0 bases and the J segment 2 bases; nucleotides outside the gene matches: 2. Germline V gene data show CDR1 as SGDLS and CDR2 as YYNGEE. The CDR3 totals 15 residues. Written as DNA, the CDR3 is TGTGCCAGCAGCGTAGGTGACAGGGGGCAAGAGACCCAGTACTTC. The encoded protein is CASSVGDRGQETQYF.

The chain is built from TRBV29-1 and TRBJ1-1; TRBD1 matches 7 bases. After removal of 7 bases from V and 0 bases from J, the junction contained 8 bases not matched to a gene. Germline V gene data show CDR1 as SQVTM and CDR2 as ANQGSEA. There are 14 residues in the CDR3. This chain's CDR3 is CSGRQGTLNTEAFF. In nucleotides, the CDR3 is TGCAGCGGTAGACAGGGAACCCTGAACACTGAAGCTTTCTTT. Full variable domain (outside the CDR3, taken from reference TRBV29-1 and TRBJ1-1): SAVISQKPSRDICQRGTSLTIQCQVDSQVTMMFWYRQQPGQSLTLIATANQGSEATYESGFVIDKFPISRPNLTFSTLTVSNMSPEDSSIYLCSGRQGTLNTEAFFGQGTRLTVV.

CDR3 bases: TGTGCCAGCAGCCCGCTCCTAAGGACAGCTTACGAGCAGTACTTC. It is translated as CASSPLLRTAYEQYF. The V call is TRBV5-5, the J call TRBJ2-7; TRBD1 is a possible D gene (6 bases). V shed 4 bases and J shed 4 bases, with 18 bases lying between them. The CDR3 has 15 residues. Germline CDR1 is SGHKS and CDR2 is YYEKEE (reference sequence).

The chain joins TRBV5-1 to TRBJ2-2, with 7 bases identical to TRBD2. CDR1 SGHRS and CDR2 YFSETQ come from the germline V gene. V lost 2 bases, J lost 4 bases, and 8 bases stayed unmatched. The CDR3 is 16 residues long. DNA for the CDR3: TGCGCCAGCAGCTTAGCTTCCGGGGGGAGCACCGGGGAGCTGTTTTTT. It specifies CASSLASGGSTGELFF.

The chain uses TRBV28 and TRBJ1-6; the match to TRBD1 covers 7 bases. In germline, CDR1 is MDHEN, CDR2 SYDVKM. This CDR3 spans 14 amino acids. V dropped 5 bases and J dropped 4; count of bases not matched to a gene: 2. CDR3 residues: CASSGQEYNSPLHF. In DNA, the CDR3 is TGTGCCAGCAGTGGACAGGAGTATAATTCACCCCTCCACTTT.